This T cell receptor beta chain was recorded in a study of cytomegalovirus exposure and HLA in healthy donors. Background on the study: An earlier analysis identified approximately 120 million unique TCR beta sequences in about 200 million T cells. HLA-typed donors were the source of roughly 85 million unique TCRs held in an early data release.

As to this clone: The antigen is not known.

With 60 Vbeta and 13 Jbeta primers, the PCR was carried out. The repertoire was sequenced with immunoSEQ multiplex PCR; TCRdb's copy has only in-frame clones and lacks some. The sample holds around 91,000 clones; around 80% are singletons and the top ten take about 4.2%. The study, taken as a whole, reports: Certain sequence variants were highly shared and formed a cluster, and this cluster was likely a sequencing artifact.

The origin of this receptor is a male donor in good health and CMV-seropositive. Sample: PBMCs.

The CDR3 sequence is CVTKLTVFSYEQYF. The CDR3 bases are TGTGTCACCAAATTGACAGTCTTTTCCTACGAGCAGTACTTC. V is TRBV6-5 and J is TRBJ2-7, with D tentatively TRBD1 (5 bases). This CDR3 contains 14 residues. Germline CDR1 and CDR2: MNHEY and SVGAGI.